The following is a T cell receptor beta chain sequence with its context. This CDR3 is also generated by other DNA sequences in the sample. This sample was included in a study of metastatic and nonmetastatic thyroid tumors. Across the whole study: Repertoires of blood and of tissue (tumor or nodule) from malignant and benign thyroid patients were compared.

TCRdb reanalyzed the PCR reads via MiXCR. This sample has tens of thousands of clones; around 16% occur once, and the top ten carry approximately 9.8%. V dropped 5 bases and J dropped 7 bases, with 14 bases sitting between them. Germline V gene lookup returns CDR1 SEHNR and CDR2 FQNEAQ (reference sequence). The CDR3 contains 14 residues. The entire patient cohort was treatment-naive prior to thyroid surgery. Sequencing was carried out using tumor tissue. The receptor was isolated from a female donor with papillary thyroid cancer or a benign thyroid nodule (not recorded which). Some clones in this sample may be carry-over from other donors' samples. The V gene is TRBV7-9, the J gene TRBJ1-4; D may be TRBD1 (5 bases). The CDR3 spells CASSPTGVVEKLFF. The CDR3 region has the DNA TGTGCCAGCAGCCCAACAGGTGTAGTTGAAAAACTGTTTTTT. Complete variable domain (other parts from reference TRBV7-9 and TRBJ1-4): DTGVSQNPRHKITKRGQNVTFRCDPISEHNRLYWYRQTLGQGPEFLTYFQNEAQLEKSRLLSDRFSAERPKGSFSTLEIQRTEQGDSAMYLCASSPTGVVEKLFFGSGTQLSVL.